This T cell receptor beta chain was captured in a study of T-cell memory formation after mild COVID-19. The CDR3 contains 12 residues. The ends were cut back, 1 base at V and 8 bases at J, with 9 bases in the middle. Germline lookup yields CDR1 SGDLS and CDR2 YYNGEE. MiXCR, applied by TCRdb to the 5' RACE reads, yields one record per CDR3 protein. The table includes some 210,000 distinct CDR3 sequences, around 16% detected once. In its sample, this clonotype was seen a few times. The receptor was isolated from an adult woman who had mild COVID-19 (a few samples of this study predate the infection). Cell type and time point are not known. Sequencing was carried out using PBMCs or a T cell subset sorted from them (not recorded which). This chain uses TRBV9 with TRBJ1-2; D ambiguous. DNA for the CDR3: TGTGCCAGCAGCGTACAGTTTGGAGGCTACACCTTC. Translated: CASSVQFGGYTF. Filled out from reference TRBV9 and TRBJ1-2, the complete variable domain reads DSGVTQTPKHLITATGQRVTLRCSPRSGDLSVYWYQQSLDQGLQFLIQYYNGEERAKGNILERFSAQQFPDLHSELNLSSLELGDSALYFCASSVQFGGYTFGSGTRLTVV.